A single sample is the source of the 8 T cell receptor beta chains below, sequenced in a study of cytomegalovirus exposure and HLA in healthy donors (TCRdb year 2017). The library was made by the immunoSEQ multiplex PCR assay. TCRdb took over this immuneACCESS table, retaining in-frame rearrangements with V and J assigned. Such tables are incomplete; in checked studies, under half of the missing clones stem from an unresolved V gene, and the remainder is unexplained. This sample comprises 250,000 to 400,000 clones, approximately 91% of them detected only once. The ten largest clones add up to about 0.96% of the sample. The sample taken for sequencing was PBMCs. The receptors come from a young man in good health and CMV-seronegative.

DNA of the CDR3: TGTGCCAGCAGCGTAGTCCCGGGGGGGACCACCGGGGAGCTGTTTTTT. It specifies CASSVVPGGTTGELFF. The chain employs TRBV9 and TRBJ2-2; 8 bases match TRBD2. J lost 4 bases, V lost 0 bases, and 5 bases had no gene match. Germline V gene sequence: CDR1 SGDLS, CDR2 YYNGEE. The CDR3 spans 16 residues.

The chain is built from TRBV4-3 and TRBJ2-7; TRBD2 might be the D (6 bases). Trimming left V 0 bases short and J 5 bases short, with 14 bases between. The CDR3 runs to 15 residues. CDR1 is LGHNA, CDR2 YSLEER, per germline. DNA for the CDR3: TGCGCCAGCAGCCAAGATCGCGCAGCGGGCGACGAGCAGTACTTC. The encoded protein is CASSQDRAAGDEQYF.

The rearrangement uses TRBV5-4 and TRBJ1-2; unclear D gene. Deletions cut 0 bases from V and 6 bases from J, with 9 bases between. CDR1 and CDR2 from the germline V gene are SGHNT and YYREEE (reference sequence). The CDR3 is 13 residues long. The chain's CDR3 is CASSLDLLNGYTF. The CDR3 nucleotides read TGTGCCAGCAGCTTGGATCTCTTAAATGGCTACACCTTC. Full variable domain (outside the CDR3, taken from reference TRBV5-4 and TRBJ1-2): ETGVTQSPTHLIKTRGQQVTLRCSSQSGHNTVSWYQQALGQGPQFIFQYYREEENGRGNFPPRFSGLQFPNYSSELNVNALELDDSALYLCASSLDLLNGYTFGSGTRLTVV.

This chain uses TRBV11-2 with TRBJ2-1, with a weak D call TRBD2 (5 bases). The germline V gene encodes CDR1 SGHAT and CDR2 FQNNGV. V was clipped by 5 bases and J by 8 bases, with 16 bases between them. The CDR3 covers 14 residues. CDR3 loop: CASSRPLGRDEQFF. CDR3 in DNA: TGTGCCAGCAGCCGACCTCTGGGGAGAGATGAGCAGTTCTTC.

This clone was seen a few times. This chain links TRBV28 with TRBJ1-2, with 7 bases that match TRBD1. The CDR3 length is 16 residues. Germline V gene data show CDR1 as MDHEN and CDR2 as SYDVKM. Germline trimming cut 6 bases from V and 5 bases from J; bases unmatched to any gene: 15. The CDR3 DNA is TGTGCCAGCAGCCGGAGCGGCCGGGACAGCAAATATGGCTACACCTTC. Its translation: CASSRSGRDSKYGYTF.

CDR3 protein: CASSPLRGSYEQYF. Here the CDR3 DNA reads TGCGCCAGCAGCCCGCTAAGGGGCTCCTACGAGCAGTACTTC. The chain carries TRBV4-1 and TRBJ2-7; weak D call: TRBD1 (5 bases). This CDR3 has 14 amino acids. Germline V gene lookup returns CDR1 MGHRA and CDR2 YSYEKL. Trimming removed 4 bases from V and 0 bases from J, with 10 bases in between.

The rearrangement joins TRBV5-6 to TRBJ2-5; perhaps TRBD1 as D (5 bases). The CDR3 totals 14 residues. V lost 4 bases and J 4 bases, leaving 14 bases between the germline ends. Germline V gene sequence: CDR1 SGHDT, CDR2 YYEEEE. CDR3 amino acids: CASSLRQGGETQYF. CDR3 in DNA: TGTGCCAGCAGCCTCCGGCAGGGTGGAGAGACCCAGTACTTC.

The rearrangement joins TRBV19 to TRBJ1-2; D is uncertain. V was pared by 8 bases and J by 6 bases, with 19 bases between. Germline values: CDR1 LNHDA, CDR2 SQIVND (reference sequence). The CDR3 has 14 amino acids. CDR3 sequence reads: CASSPGEGGDGYTF. CDR3 DNA: TGTGCCAGTTCTCCCGGCGAGGGCGGGGATGGCTACACCTTC.